These 6 T cell receptor beta chains were all obtained from the same sample, sequenced in a study of T cell responses to AZD1222 COVID-19 vaccine. The assay was immunoSEQ multiplex PCR, and TCRdb's table has in-frame clones only and misses some. The sample yields roughly 200,000 clones, approximately 89% seen once. Sequenced material: peripheral blood, taken 28 days after the second AZD1222 dose. All receptors derive from an adult who received the AZD1222 COVID-19 vaccine.

The rearrangement uses TRBV4-2 and TRBJ2-7; D is perhaps TRBD2 (6 bases). The V end lost 0 bases, the J end lost 1 base, and 16 bases lay between the germline ends. CDR3 size: 17 residues. The V gene's germline CDR1 is LGHNA and CDR2 YNFKEQ. The CDR3 coding sequence is TGTGCCAGCAGCCAAGATTATCCCACTCGGGGGTCCTACGAGCAGTACTTC. Protein product: CASSQDYPTRGSYEQYF.

The gene calls are TRBV9 and TRBJ2-7, with D maybe TRBD1 (5 bases). The CDR3 runs to 13 residues. The ends were cut back, 1 base at V and 6 bases at J, with 11 bases in the middle. Looked up from germline, CDR1 is SGDLS and CDR2 is YYNGEE. In DNA form, the CDR3 reads TGTGCCAGCAGCGTATATGGGGCCGGCGAGCAGTACTTC. Translated: CASSVYGAGEQYF.

The rearrangement links TRBV15 to TRBJ1-2; 9 positions agree with TRBD1. The CDR3 is made up of 15 amino acids. The V segment lost 5 bases and the J segment 3 bases; nucleotides outside the gene matches: 7. The germline gives CDR1 LNHNV, CDR2 YYDKDF (reference sequence). Written as DNA, the CDR3 is TGTGCCACCAGCGGAACAGGGGGCGGGTACTATGGCTACACCTTC. The encoded protein is CATSGTGGGYYGYTF.

The genes are TRBV2 and TRBJ1-4; 7 positions agree with TRBD1. The CDR3 spans 15 residues. Germline V gives CDR1 SNHLY, CDR2 FYNNEI. V lost 3 bases and J lost 3; bases outside the gene matches: 4. The chain's CDR3 is CASSDRGGSNEKLFF. CDR3 nucleotide sequence: TGTGCCAGCAGTGACAGGGGGGGGTCTAATGAAAAACTGTTTTTT.

This chain uses TRBV5-5 with TRBJ1-5, with 8 bases that match TRBD1. CDR1 and CDR2 (germline): SGHKS, YYEKEE (reference sequence). This CDR3 spans 17 amino acids. The junction had 7 bases not matched to a gene; V was cut back by 0 bases and J by 2 bases. The CDR3 DNA reads TGTGCCAGCAGCTTGGGGCAGGGGGCGCAGGGCAATCAGCCCCAGCATTTT. This encodes CASSLGQGAQGNQPQHF.

A single count supports this clone. The chain links TRBV29-1 to TRBJ1-1; D may be TRBD1 (6 bases). This CDR3 is 15 amino acids long. Trimming pared 1 base from V and 0 bases from J, leaving 12 bases between. CDR1 is SQVTM, CDR2 ANQGSEA, per germline. The CDR3 DNA reads TGCAGCGTTGAAGCGGTGGGGGCCATGAACACTGAAGCTTTCTTT. Its protein is CSVEAVGAMNTEAFF.